Sequencing of this T cell receptor beta chain was carried out in a study of T cell responses to AZD1222 COVID-19 vaccine. Whole-study context: Researchers grouped second doses given at about 4 or about 12 weeks into one pool.

Sequencing used immunoSEQ multiplex PCR; TCRdb keeps in-frame clones, though not all of them. The sample holds fewer than 150,000 clones, around 86% seen once. With 6 bases removed from V and 5 bases from J, the gap between germline ends came to 13 bases. CDR3 length: 14 amino acids. CDR1 is MNHEY and CDR2 is SVGEGT in the germline V gene. This TCR derives from an adult in good health. The specimen was peripheral blood, collected on day 0 of AZD1222 vaccination. The chain carries TRBV6-2 or TRBV6-3 and TRBJ1-4; the D gene is possibly TRBD1 (5 bases). CDR3 region: CASSRGGRNEKLFF. The CDR3 region has the DNA TGTGCCAGCAGCCGGGGGGGACGCAATGAAAAACTGTTTTTT.